The sequence of this T cell receptor (beta chain) was determined in a study of T cells in Graves' hyperthyroidism and ophthalmopathy. Findings and caveats of the study: Blood also held most thyroid clonotypes expanded beyond 0.001. Ophthalmopathy got predicted by the model a median about six months before its onset.

Ophthalmopathy cases met thresholds of Clinical Activity Score at least 3, NOSPECS grade at least 4 and duration under 3 months. Thyroid ultrasound and orbital computed tomography, with clinical symptoms and serum thyroxine and TRAb, informed diagnoses. The CDR3 is made up of 14 amino acids. Trimming at V came to 10 bases and at J to 2 bases, leaving 10 bases not matched to a gene. Germline CDR1 SNHLY, CDR2 FYNNEI. Concerning this clonotype itself: Its antigen is not known.

Amplified TCR beta CDR3 regions derived from RNA transcripts. First-round RT-PCR targeting the TCR CDR3 was performed with the HTBI primer set. TCRdb reprocessed the multiplex PCR reads with MiXCR, giving one entry per CDR3 protein. The data show around 570,000 distinct CDR3 sequences, 15% to 20% seen once. The receptor was derived from a middle-aged man with Graves' ophthalmopathy. The chain has TRBV2 and TRBJ2-7, with 8 bases lining up with TRBD2. Sequenced sample: blood. Written as DNA, the CDR3 is TGTGCCACCCAGCGGGAGCCCGAAACCTACGAGCAGTACTTC. This codes for CATQREPETYEQYF.